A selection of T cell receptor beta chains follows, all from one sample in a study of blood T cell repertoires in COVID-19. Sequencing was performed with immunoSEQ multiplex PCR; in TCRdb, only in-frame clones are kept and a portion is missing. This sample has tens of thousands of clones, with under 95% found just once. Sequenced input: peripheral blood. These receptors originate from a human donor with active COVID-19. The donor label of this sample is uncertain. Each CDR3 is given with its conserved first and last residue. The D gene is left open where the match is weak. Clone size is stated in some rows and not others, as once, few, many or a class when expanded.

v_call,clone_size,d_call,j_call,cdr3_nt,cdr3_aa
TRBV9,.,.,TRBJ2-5,TGTGCCAGCAGCGTAGGTAGCCAGCAAGAGACCCAGTACTTC,CASSVGSQQETQYF
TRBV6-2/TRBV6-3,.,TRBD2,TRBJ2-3,TGTGCCAGCAGTACAAAGACTAGCGGCCGCACAGATACGCAGTATTTT,CASSTKTSGRTDTQYF
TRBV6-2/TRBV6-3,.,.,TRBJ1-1,TGTGCCAGCAGTCAGGTCGGGGGGTCTGCCACTGAAGCTTTCTTT,CASSQVGGSATEAFF
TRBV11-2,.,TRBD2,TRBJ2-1,TGTGCCAGCAGCCCCATAGCGGGCTCCTACAATGAGCAGTTCTTC,CASSPIAGSYNEQFF
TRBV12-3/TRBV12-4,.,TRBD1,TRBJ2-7,TGTGCCAGCACCCGGGGACAGGCGGAGCAGTACTTC,CASTRGQAEQYF
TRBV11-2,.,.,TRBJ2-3,TGTGCCAGCGCTTCGGGAGCGGCTAGCACAGATACGCAGTATTTT,CASASGAASTDTQYF
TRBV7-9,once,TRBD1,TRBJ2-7,TGTGCCAGCAGCTACCTTACAGGGGGGAGCTACGAGCAGTACTTC,CASSYLTGGSYEQYF
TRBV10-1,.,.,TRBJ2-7,TGCGCCAGCAGTGAGGGGCCTTCCTACGAGCAGTACTTC,CASSEGPSYEQYF
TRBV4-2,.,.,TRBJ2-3,TGTGCCAGCAGCCAAGGGGGGGGGCCCTCCACAGATACGCAGTATTTT,CASSQGGGPSTDTQYF
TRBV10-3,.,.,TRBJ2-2,TGTGCCATCAGTGAGTGGGTAGCTTCGAACACCGGGGAGCTGTTTTTT,CAISEWVASNTGELFF
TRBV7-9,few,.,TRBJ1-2,TGTGCCAGCAGCTTAGACGCCGGACAAAACTATGGCTACACCTTC,CASSLDAGQNYGYTF
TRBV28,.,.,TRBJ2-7,TGTGCCAGCAGCCAGACAGTACCGGTCCAACCGGACTTC,CASSQTVPVQPDF
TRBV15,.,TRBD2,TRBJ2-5,TGTGCCACCAGCGCCTTCAGCGGGGGGACCCCCCCGGCGACCCAGTACTTC,CATSAFSGGTPPATQYF
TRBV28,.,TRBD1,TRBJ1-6,TGTGCCAGTAAGGACAGGGCACGTTGGGTTTCAAATTCACCCCTCCACTTT,CASKDRARWVSNSPLHF
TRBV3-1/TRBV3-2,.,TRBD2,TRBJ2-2,TGTGCCAGCAGCCTAAGCCGGGGGGACTTGAACACCGGGGAGCTGTTTTTT,CASSLSRGDLNTGELFF
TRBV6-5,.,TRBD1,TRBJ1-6,TGTGCCAGCAGTATGGGACAGGGAGGTTCACCCCTCCACTTT,CASSMGQGGSPLHF
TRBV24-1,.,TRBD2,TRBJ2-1,TGTGCCACCAGTGATAGTAGCGGGGGGATCGTCTATGAGCAGTTCTTC,CATSDSSGGIVYEQFF
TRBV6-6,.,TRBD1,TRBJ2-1,TGTGCCAGCAGTCGTTATGGGGGGGACAGGGGAGTCAATGAGCAGTTCTTC,CASSRYGGDRGVNEQFF
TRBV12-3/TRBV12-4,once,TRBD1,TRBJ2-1,TGTGCCAGCAGCCTCCGGGACAGCGAGCAGTTCTTC,CASSLRDSEQFF
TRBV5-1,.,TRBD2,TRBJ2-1,TGCGCCAGCAGCTTGGACGGGACTAGCGGGGGAGAGCTCAATGAGCAGTTCTTC,CASSLDGTSGGELNEQFF
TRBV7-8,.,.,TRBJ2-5,TGTGCCAGCAGCCCTACCCCTAGGACAGACCAAGAGACCCAGTACTTC,CASSPTPRTDQETQYF
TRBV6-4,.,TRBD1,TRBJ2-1,TGTGCCAGCAGTCGACAGGGGACGGATGAGCAGTTCTTC,CASSRQGTDEQFF
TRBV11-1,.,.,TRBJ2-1,TGTGCCAGCAGCCGAGGGGGTGAGCAGTTCTTC,CASSRGGEQFF
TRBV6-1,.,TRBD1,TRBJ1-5,TGTGCCAGCAGTGACGGACAGGGAGAAGGTCAGCCCCAGCATTTT,CASSDGQGEGQPQHF
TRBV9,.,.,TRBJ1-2,TGTGCCAGCAGCGTAGGGATTTCGACAAGCTTTAACTATGGCTACACCTTC,CASSVGISTSFNYGYTF
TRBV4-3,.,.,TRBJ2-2,TGCGCCAGCAGCCAAGATAGGGCAGGGCCGCCCGGCCCGACCGGGGAGCTGTTTTTT,CASSQDRAGPPGPTGELFF
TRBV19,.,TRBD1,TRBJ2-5,TGTGCCAGTACCATGGACAGGGGGCAGGGGACCCAGTACTTC,CASTMDRGQGTQYF
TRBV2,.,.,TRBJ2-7,TGTGCCAGCATCCTCCCCCCCGCGGAGCAGTACTTC,CASILPPAEQYF
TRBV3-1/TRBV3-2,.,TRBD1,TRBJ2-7,TGTGCCAGCAGCCCACGGCGGGGACAGGGCTCCGAGCAGTACTTC,CASSPRRGQGSEQYF
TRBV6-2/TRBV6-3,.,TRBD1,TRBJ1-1,TGTGCCAGCAGTTACTCGCAGGGGGAAGGTGGTGAAGCTTTCTTT,CASSYSQGEGGEAFF
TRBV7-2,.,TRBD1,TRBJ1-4,TGTGCCAGCAGCTTACCCTGGGACAGACGTAATGAAAAACTGTTTTTT,CASSLPWDRRNEKLFF
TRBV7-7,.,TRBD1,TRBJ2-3,TGTGCTAGCGGACCGGGACAGGGGCGGTCAGATACGCAGTATTTT,CASGPGQGRSDTQYF
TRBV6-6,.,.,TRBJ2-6,TGTGCCAGCAGTCCCACGGCGCTGGAGAGTGGGGCCAACGTCCTGACTTTC,CASSPTALESGANVLTF
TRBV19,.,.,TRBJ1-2,TGTGCCAGTAGTACCGACAGTAATAACTATGGCTACACCTTC,CASSTDSNNYGYTF
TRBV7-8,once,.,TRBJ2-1,TGTGCCAGCAGCCCCATAAGGGGGTCCCTCTACAATGAGCAGTTCTTC,CASSPIRGSLYNEQFF
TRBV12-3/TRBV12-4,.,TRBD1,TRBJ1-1,TGTGCCAGCAGGACAGGGGCAGGAGCTTTCTTT,CASRTGAGAFF
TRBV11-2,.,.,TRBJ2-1,TGTGCCAGCAGCTTGGGGGGTTTGGGGGAGCAGTTCTTC,CASSLGGLGEQFF
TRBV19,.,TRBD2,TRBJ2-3,TGTGCCAGTAGTATCCCGTCGGCGGGGAGGGCAGATACGCAGTATTTT,CASSIPSAGRADTQYF